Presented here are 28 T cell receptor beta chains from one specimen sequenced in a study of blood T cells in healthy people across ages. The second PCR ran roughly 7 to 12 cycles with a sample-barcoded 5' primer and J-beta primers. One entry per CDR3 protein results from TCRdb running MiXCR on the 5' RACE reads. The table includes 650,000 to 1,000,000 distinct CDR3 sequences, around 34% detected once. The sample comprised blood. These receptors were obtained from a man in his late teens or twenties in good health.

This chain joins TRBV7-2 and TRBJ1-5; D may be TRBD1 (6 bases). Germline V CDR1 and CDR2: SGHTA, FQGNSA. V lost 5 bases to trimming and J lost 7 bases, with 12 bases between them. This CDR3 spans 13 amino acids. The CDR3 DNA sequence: TGTGCCAGCAGCGATGCTAGGGGGCAGCCCCAGCATTTT. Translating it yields CASSDARGQPQHF.

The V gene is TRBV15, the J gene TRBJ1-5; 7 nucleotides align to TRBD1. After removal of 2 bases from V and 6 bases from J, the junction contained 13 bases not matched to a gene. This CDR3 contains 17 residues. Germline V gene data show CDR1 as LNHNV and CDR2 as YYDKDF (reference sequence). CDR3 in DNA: TGTGCCACCAGCAGACGGTACAGGGGAAGACGGGGTCAGCCCCAGCATTTT. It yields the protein CATSRRYRGRRGQPQHF. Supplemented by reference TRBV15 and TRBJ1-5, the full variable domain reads DAMVIQNPRYQVTQFGKPVTLSCSQTLNHNVMYWYQQKSSQAPKLLFHYYDKDFNNEADTPDNFQSRRPNTSFCFLDIRSPGLGDTAMYLCATSRRYRGRRGQPQHFGDGTRLSIL.

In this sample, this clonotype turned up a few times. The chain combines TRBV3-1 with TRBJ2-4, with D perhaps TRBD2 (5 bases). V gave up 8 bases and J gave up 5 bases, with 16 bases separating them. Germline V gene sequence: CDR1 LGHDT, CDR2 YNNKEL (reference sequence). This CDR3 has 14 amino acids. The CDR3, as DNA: TGTGCCAGCGCCAAACCGGACTCTCAAAACATTCAGTACTTC. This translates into CASAKPDSQNIQYF.

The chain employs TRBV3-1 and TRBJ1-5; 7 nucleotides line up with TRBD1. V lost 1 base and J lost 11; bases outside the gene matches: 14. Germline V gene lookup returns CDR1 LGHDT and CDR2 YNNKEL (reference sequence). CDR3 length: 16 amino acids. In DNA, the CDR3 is TGTGCCAGCAGCCAAGGACGGACAGGCGACGGGGGAGCCCAGCATTTT. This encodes CASSQGRTGDGGAQHF. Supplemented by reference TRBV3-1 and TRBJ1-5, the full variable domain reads DTAVSQTPKYLVTQMGNDKSIKCEQNLGHDTMYWYKQDSKKFLKIMFSYNNKELIINETVPNRFSPKSPDKAHLNLHINSLELGDSAVYFCASSQGRTGDGGAQHFGDGTRLSIL.

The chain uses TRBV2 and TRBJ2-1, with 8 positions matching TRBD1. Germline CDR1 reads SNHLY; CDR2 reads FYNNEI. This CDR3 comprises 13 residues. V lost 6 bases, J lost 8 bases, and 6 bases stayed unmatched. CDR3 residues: CASSPDRVDEQFF. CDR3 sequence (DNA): TGTGCCAGCAGCCCGGACAGGGTCGATGAGCAGTTCTTC.

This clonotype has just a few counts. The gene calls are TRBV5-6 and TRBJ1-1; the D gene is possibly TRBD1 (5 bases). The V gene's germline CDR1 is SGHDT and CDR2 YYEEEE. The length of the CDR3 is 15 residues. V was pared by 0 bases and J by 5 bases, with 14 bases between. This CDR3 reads CASSLGGGGTTEAFF. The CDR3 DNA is TGTGCCAGCAGCTTGGGAGGCGGGGGGACGACTGAAGCTTTCTTT.

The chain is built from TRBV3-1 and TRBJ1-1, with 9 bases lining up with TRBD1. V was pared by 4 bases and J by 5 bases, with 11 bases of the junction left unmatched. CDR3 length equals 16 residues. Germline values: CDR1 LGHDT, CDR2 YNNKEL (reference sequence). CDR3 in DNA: TGTGCCAGCAGCCCCCGACAGGGGGTAAGATCGACTGAAGCTTTCTTT. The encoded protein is CASSPRQGVRSTEAFF.

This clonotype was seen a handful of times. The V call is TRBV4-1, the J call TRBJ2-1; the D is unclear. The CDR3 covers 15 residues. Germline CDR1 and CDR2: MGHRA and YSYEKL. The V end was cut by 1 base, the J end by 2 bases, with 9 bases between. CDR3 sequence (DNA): TGCGCCAGCAGCCAAGTTGATGGGCCCTACAATGAGCAGTTCTTC. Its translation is CASSQVDGPYNEQFF.

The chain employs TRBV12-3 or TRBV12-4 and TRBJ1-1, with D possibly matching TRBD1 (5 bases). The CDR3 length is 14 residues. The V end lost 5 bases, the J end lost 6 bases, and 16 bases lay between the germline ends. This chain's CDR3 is CASSLGGAGPEAFF. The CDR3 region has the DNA TGTGCCAGCAGTCTCGGAGGGGCAGGACCTGAAGCTTTCTTT.

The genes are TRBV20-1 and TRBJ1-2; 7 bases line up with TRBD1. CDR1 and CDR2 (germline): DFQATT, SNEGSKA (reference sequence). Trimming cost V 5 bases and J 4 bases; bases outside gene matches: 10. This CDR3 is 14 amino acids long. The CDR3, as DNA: TGCAGTGCTCGGGAGACAGGGTTTCCCTATGGCTACACCTTC. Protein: CSARETGFPYGYTF.

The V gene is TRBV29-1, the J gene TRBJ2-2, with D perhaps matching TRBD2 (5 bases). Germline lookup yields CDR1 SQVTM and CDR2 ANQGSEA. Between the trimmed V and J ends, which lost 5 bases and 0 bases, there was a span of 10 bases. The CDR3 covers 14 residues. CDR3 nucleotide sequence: TGCAGCGTTCGCGACGGGACGAACACCGGGGAGCTGTTTTTT. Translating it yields CSVRDGTNTGELFF.

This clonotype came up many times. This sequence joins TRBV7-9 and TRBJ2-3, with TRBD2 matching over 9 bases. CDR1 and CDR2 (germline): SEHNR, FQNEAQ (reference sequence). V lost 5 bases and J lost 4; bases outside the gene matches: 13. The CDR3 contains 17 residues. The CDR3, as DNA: TGTGCCAGCAGCCCCCTCCTGAGGCGGGGGGGCTCAGATACGCAGTATTTT. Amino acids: CASSPLLRRGGSDTQYF.

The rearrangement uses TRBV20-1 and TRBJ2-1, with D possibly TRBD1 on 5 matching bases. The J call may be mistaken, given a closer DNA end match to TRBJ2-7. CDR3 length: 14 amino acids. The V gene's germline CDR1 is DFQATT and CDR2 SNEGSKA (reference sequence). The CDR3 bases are TGCAGTGCTTCTAGACAGTTCTCCTACAATGAGCAGTACTTC. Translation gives CSASRQFSYNEQYF.

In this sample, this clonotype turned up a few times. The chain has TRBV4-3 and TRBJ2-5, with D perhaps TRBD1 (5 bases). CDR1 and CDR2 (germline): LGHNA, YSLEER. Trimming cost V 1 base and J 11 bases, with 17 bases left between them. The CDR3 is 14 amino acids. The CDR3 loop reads CASSQAGFVNEQYF. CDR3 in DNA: TGCGCCAGCAGCCAAGCAGGGTTCGTCAATGAGCAGTACTTC.

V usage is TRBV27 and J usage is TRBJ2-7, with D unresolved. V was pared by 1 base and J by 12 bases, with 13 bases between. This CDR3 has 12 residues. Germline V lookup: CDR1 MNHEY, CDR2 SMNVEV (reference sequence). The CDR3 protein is CASSLLECRSYF. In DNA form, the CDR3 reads TGTGCCAGCAGTTTATTGGAGTGCCGGTCGTACTTC.

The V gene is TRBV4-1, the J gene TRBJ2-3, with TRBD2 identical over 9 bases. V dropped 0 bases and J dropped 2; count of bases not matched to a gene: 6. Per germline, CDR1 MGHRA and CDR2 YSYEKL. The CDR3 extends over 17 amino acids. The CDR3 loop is CASSQDGSGGSTDTQYF. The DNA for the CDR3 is TGCGCCAGCAGCCAAGATGGTAGCGGGGGCTCCACAGATACGCAGTATTTT.

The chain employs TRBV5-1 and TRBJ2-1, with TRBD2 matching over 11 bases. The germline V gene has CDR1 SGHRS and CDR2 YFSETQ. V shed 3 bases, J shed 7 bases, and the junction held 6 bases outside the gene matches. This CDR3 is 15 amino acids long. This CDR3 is CASSSGLAVENEQFF. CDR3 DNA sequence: TGCGCCAGCAGCTCGGGACTAGCGGTGGAGAATGAGCAGTTCTTC.

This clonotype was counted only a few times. The CDR3 region has the DNA TGTGCCAGCAGCCCAAACCGGGACAACAATCAGCCCCAGCATTTT. This translates into CASSPNRDNNQPQHF. V gene TRBV7-2 combines with J gene TRBJ1-5, with D maybe TRBD1 (6 bases). The V gene lost 5 bases and the J gene lost 3 bases, with 14 bases spanning the gap. The CDR3 loop spans 15 amino acids. Germline V lookup: CDR1 SGHTA, CDR2 FQGNSA.

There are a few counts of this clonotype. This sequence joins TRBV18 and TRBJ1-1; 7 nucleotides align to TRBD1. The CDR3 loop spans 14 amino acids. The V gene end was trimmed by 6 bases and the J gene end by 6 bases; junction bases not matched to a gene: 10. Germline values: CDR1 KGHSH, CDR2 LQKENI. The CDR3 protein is CASSPGQVLSEAFF. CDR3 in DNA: TGTGCCAGCTCTCCAGGACAGGTATTATCTGAAGCTTTCTTT.

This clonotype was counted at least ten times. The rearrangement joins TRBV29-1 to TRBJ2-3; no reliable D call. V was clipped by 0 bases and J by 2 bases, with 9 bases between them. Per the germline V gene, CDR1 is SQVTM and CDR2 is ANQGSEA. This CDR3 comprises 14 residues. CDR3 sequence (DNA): TGCAGCGTTGAAGATCGTGACTCCACAGATACGCAGTATTTT. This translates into CSVEDRDSTDTQYF.

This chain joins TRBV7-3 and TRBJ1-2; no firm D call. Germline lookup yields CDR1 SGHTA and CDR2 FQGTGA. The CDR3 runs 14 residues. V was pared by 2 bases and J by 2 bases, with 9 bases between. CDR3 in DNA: TGTGCCAGCAGCTTAGTGGACGGGAACTATGGCTACACCTTC. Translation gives CASSLVDGNYGYTF.

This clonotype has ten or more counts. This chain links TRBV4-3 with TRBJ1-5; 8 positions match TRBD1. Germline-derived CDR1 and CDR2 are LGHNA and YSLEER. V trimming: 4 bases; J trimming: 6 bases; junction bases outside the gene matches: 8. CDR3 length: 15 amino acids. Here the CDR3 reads CASSPSDREVQPQHF. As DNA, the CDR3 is TGCGCCAGCAGCCCATCGGACAGGGAGGTTCAGCCCCAGCATTTT.

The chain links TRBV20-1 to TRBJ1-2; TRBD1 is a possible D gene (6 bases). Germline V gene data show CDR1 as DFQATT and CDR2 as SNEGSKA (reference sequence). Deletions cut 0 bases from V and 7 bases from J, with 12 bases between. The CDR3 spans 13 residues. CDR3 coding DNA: TGCAGTGCTAGAGATCCAGGGGAGGGTGGCTACACCTTC. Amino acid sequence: CSARDPGEGGYTF.

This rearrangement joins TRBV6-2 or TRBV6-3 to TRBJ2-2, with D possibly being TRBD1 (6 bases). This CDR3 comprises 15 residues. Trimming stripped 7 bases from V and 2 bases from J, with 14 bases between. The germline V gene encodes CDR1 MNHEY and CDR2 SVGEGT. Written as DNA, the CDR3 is TGTGCCAGCATCGACAGGTCACCCAACACCGGGGAGCTGTTTTTT. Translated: CASIDRSPNTGELFF.

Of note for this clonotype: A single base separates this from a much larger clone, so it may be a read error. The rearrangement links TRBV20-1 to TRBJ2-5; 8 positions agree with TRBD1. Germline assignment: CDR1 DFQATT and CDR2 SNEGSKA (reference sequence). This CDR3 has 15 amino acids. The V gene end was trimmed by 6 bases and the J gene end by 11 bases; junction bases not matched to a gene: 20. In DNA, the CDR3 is TGCAGTGCCGCCTATCAGGGGACAGGTTACAATGAGCAGTACTTC. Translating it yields CSAAYQGTGYNEQYF.

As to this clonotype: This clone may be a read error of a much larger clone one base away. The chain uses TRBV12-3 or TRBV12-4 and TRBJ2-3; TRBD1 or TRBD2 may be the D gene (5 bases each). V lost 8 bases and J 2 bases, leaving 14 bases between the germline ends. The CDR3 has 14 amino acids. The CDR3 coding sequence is TGTGCCAGCCGACGGGCAGGGACCACAGATACGCAGTATTTT. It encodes CASRRAGTTDTQYF.

Here the CDR3 DNA reads TGTGCCAGTAGTATACACGACAGCCCCGGGGAGCTGTTTTTT. As protein: CASSIHDSPGELFF. The chain recombines TRBV19 with TRBJ2-2; D may be TRBD1 (5 bases). There are 14 residues in the CDR3. Germline V CDR1 and CDR2: LNHDA, SQIVND (reference sequence). The V and J ends lost 2 bases and 6 bases respectively, with 10 bases between them.

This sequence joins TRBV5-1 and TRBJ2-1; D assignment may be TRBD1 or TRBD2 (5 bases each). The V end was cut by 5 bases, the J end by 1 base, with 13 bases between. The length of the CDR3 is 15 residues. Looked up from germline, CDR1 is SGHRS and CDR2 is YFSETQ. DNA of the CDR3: TGCGCCAGCAGACTCGGGACGGTTTCCTACAATGAGCAGTTCTTC. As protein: CASRLGTVSYNEQFF.